This entry lists 21 T cell receptor beta chains sequenced from one sample in a study of regulatory and conventional T cells in RAG deficiency. Repertoires were generated with immunoSEQ multiplex PCR, while TCRdb's copy carries only in-frame clones and drops some. The repertoire holds approximately 8,500 clones, with 80% as singletons. The same data also went into a second study, on regulatory T cells. That paper states: The primer mix had 52 TRBV and 13 TRBJ primers.

Material for sequencing was CD8+ T cells sorted from blood. These receptors all come from a human donor in good health.

The chain combines TRBV27 with TRBJ2-7; D is unresolved. The germline V gene encodes CDR1 MNHEY and CDR2 SMNVEV (reference sequence). V was shortened by 5 bases and J by 2 bases, with 10 bases between the two germline ends. This CDR3 is built from 13 residues. The DNA for the CDR3 is TGTGCCAGCAGTGTCGACTCAACCTACGAGCAGTACTTC. As protein: CASSVDSTYEQYF.

This chain uses TRBV7-8 with TRBJ2-5; D perhaps matches TRBD2 (6 bases). Looked up from germline, CDR1 is SGHVS and CDR2 is FQNEAQ. V shed 1 base and J shed 7 bases, with 13 bases lying between them. The CDR3 runs 14 residues. The CDR3 DNA sequence: TGTGCCAGCAGCTTAGTGCGGGGCGAAGGGACCCAGTACTTC. Its translation is CASSLVRGEGTQYF.

The CDR3 DNA reads as TGTGCCAGCAGCGACAGGGGGAACACTGAAGCTTTCTTT. Encoded protein: CASSDRGNTEAFF. The rearrangement uses TRBV11-2 and TRBJ1-1, with 8 positions matching TRBD1. The J segment lost 1 base and the V segment lost 5 bases, leaving 0 bases of the junction unmatched. Germline V CDR1 and CDR2: SGHAT, FQNNGV. The CDR3 has 13 residues.

The chain carries TRBV15 and TRBJ2-2; D gene ambiguous. Per germline, CDR1 LNHNV and CDR2 YYDKDF (reference sequence). This CDR3 comprises 13 residues. The V end was cut by 0 bases, the J end by 7 bases, with 6 bases between. The CDR3 DNA reads as TGTGCCACCAGCAGAGATACGGGCGGGGAGCTGTTTTTT. This translates into CATSRDTGGELFF.

The chain links TRBV4-1 to TRBJ1-5, with no clear D. The germline V gene has CDR1 MGHRA and CDR2 YSYEKL. CDR3 length equals 13 residues. V gave up 0 bases and J gave up 2 bases, with 2 bases separating them. CDR3 sequence reads: CASSQDRNQPQHF. DNA for the CDR3: TGCGCCAGCAGCCAAGACCGCAATCAGCCCCAGCATTTT.

In its sample, this clone was seen once. This rearrangement joins TRBV11-2 to TRBJ2-1; 12 bases match TRBD2. Germline CDR1 reads SGHAT; CDR2 reads FQNNGV. V dropped 4 bases and J dropped 2; count of bases not matched to a gene: 9. The CDR3 consists of 18 residues. DNA of the CDR3: TGTGCCAGCAGCTCATCTAGCGGGGGGGCCTTTGCCTACAATGAGCAGTTCTTC. Translated: CASSSSSGGAFAYNEQFF. The full variable domain, its missing parts supplied by reference TRBV11-2 and TRBJ2-1, is EAGVAQSPRYKIIEKRQSVAFWCNPISGHATLYWYQQILGQGPKLLIQFQNNGVVDDSQLPKDRFSAERLKGVDSTLKIQPAKLEDSAVYLCASSSSSGGAFAYNEQFFGPGTRLTVL.

The rearrangement links TRBV28 to TRBJ2-1; 7 bases match TRBD1. In germline, CDR1 is MDHEN, CDR2 SYDVKM. Trimming at V came to 6 bases and at J to 10 bases, leaving 9 bases not matched to a gene. This CDR3 has 13 residues. Here the CDR3 reads CASRPTGEYEQFF. The CDR3 nucleotides are TGTGCCAGCAGACCCACAGGGGAGTACGAGCAGTTCTTC. The full variable domain, with the rest looked up from reference TRBV28 and TRBJ2-1, is DVKVTQSSRYLVKRTGEKVFLECVQDMDHENMFWYRQDPGLGLRLIYFSYDVKMKEKGDIPEGYSVSREKKERFSLILESASTNQTSMYLCASRPTGEYEQFFGPGTRLTVL.

The J gene is TRBJ2-7, the V gene TRBV11-2; D is perhaps TRBD1 (5 bases). The CDR3 has 15 residues. Trimming shortened V by 3 bases and J by 3 bases, and 15 bases separated the two germline ends. Germline V CDR1 and CDR2: SGHAT, FQNNGV. CDR3 DNA sequence: TGTGCCAGCAGCTTGGCAGTTGGGGCTATCTACGAGCAGTACTTC. Its protein product is CASSLAVGAIYEQYF.

The CDR3 DNA reads TGTGCCATCAGTGAGGCTCAAGCGGGAGGGTACAATGAGCAGTTCTTC. Protein sequence: CAISEAQAGGYNEQFF. This chain connects TRBV10-3 to TRBJ2-1, with 10 nucleotides matching TRBD2. From germline, CDR1 is ENHRY and CDR2 SYGVKD. The V segment lost 2 bases and the J segment 4 bases; nucleotides outside the gene matches: 5. The length of the CDR3 is 16 residues.

The CDR3 reads CASSASKGTPQAFF. The CDR3 nucleotides read TGTGCCAGTAGCGCTTCGAAGGGCACGCCACAAGCTTTCTTT. The chain recombines TRBV19 with TRBJ1-1; no firm D call. V dropped 6 bases and J dropped 9 bases, with 20 bases sitting between them. The CDR3 is made up of 14 amino acids. CDR1 and CDR2 (germline): LNHDA, SQIVND (reference sequence).

This chain links TRBV5-1 with TRBJ1-2; D possibly corresponds to TRBD1 (6 bases). Trimming cost V 7 bases and J 8 bases, with 21 bases left between them. CDR1 and CDR2 (germline): SGHRS, YFSETQ. This CDR3 is built from 14 residues. CDR3 residues: CASGEGGALDGYTF. CDR3 sequence (DNA): TGCGCCAGCGGAGAGGGGGGGGCACTAGACGGCTACACCTTC.

The rearrangement links TRBV28 to TRBJ2-1; TRBD2 matches 10 bases. The CDR3 spans 16 residues. Trimming cost V 2 bases and J 4 bases; bases outside gene matches: 5. The germline CDR1 and CDR2 sequences are MDHEN and SYDVKM. This CDR3 is CASSLRGLAAYNEQFF. The DNA of the CDR3 is TGTGCCAGCAGTTTACGCGGACTAGCGGCATACAATGAGCAGTTCTTC.

The chain employs TRBV19 and TRBJ2-2; D uncertain. The CDR3 sequence is 13 residues long. Deletions cut 7 bases from V and 2 bases from J, with 8 bases between. Germline assignment: CDR1 LNHDA and CDR2 SQIVND (reference sequence). The CDR3 loop is CASISLNTGELFF. CDR3 coding DNA: TGTGCCAGTATTTCCCTAAACACCGGGGAGCTGTTTTTT.

This clone was recorded only once. This chain uses TRBV7-2 with TRBJ2-1; 10 bases agree with TRBD2. The CDR3 loop spans 15 amino acids. In germline, CDR1 is SGHTA, CDR2 FQGNSA. The ends lost 9 bases at V and 4 bases at J; junction bases unmatched: 9. CDR3 sequence reads: CASPLAGKVYNEQFF. The DNA for the CDR3 is TGTGCCAGTCCACTAGCGGGGAAAGTTTACAATGAGCAGTTCTTC.

The genes are TRBV6-7 and TRBJ2-3; D is unclear. TRBV6-7 is treated as an ORF (open reading frame) with a function not yet certain. The CDR3 is made up of 13 amino acids. V was cut by 6 bases and J by 3 bases, with 10 bases left in between. CDR3 nucleotide sequence: TGTGCCAGCAGCCTCAGCTCAACAGATACGCAGTATTTT. Residues: CASSLSSTDTQYF.

The chain uses TRBV7-9 and TRBJ1-6; 8 bases map to TRBD1. V lost 2 bases, J lost 10 bases, and 7 bases stayed unmatched. Germline V gene data show CDR1 as SEHNR and CDR2 as FQNEAQ (reference sequence). The CDR3 totals 15 residues. The CDR3 sequence is CASSLLDRERSPLHF. The CDR3 DNA reads TGTGCCAGCAGCTTACTGGACAGGGAACGATCACCCCTCCACTTT.

The chain employs TRBV27 and TRBJ2-1, with a tentative D call TRBD2 (5 bases). There are 16 residues in the CDR3. V lost 5 bases and J 8 bases, leaving 22 bases between the germline ends. Germline values: CDR1 MNHEY, CDR2 SMNVEV (reference sequence). CDR3 residues: CASSPDWEMVPDEQFF. The CDR3, as DNA: TGTGCCAGCAGTCCTGACTGGGAGATGGTCCCCGATGAGCAGTTCTTC.

V usage is TRBV7-9 and J usage is TRBJ1-6; 9 bases are shared with TRBD1. From germline, CDR1 is SEHNR and CDR2 FQNEAQ (reference sequence). The CDR3 length is 14 residues. With V trimmed by 6 bases and J by 7 bases, 4 bases remained unmatched. The chain's CDR3 is CASRMDRGNSPLHF. CDR3 nucleotide sequence: TGTGCCAGCAGAATGGACAGGGGCAATTCACCCCTCCACTTT.

The chain couples TRBV28 to TRBJ2-7; TRBD2 matches at 7 bases. After removal of 8 bases from V and 2 bases from J, the junction contained 6 bases not matched to a gene. The CDR3 contains 13 residues. The V gene's germline CDR1 is MDHEN and CDR2 SYDVKM. CDR3 DNA: TGTGCCAGCTGCGGGGAGGGGACCTACGAGCAGTACTTC. Its translation: CASCGEGTYEQYF.

The V and J genes are TRBV27 and TRBJ2-1; TRBD2 aligns across 9 bases. Germline loops: CDR1 MNHEY, CDR2 SMNVEV (reference sequence). Trimming removed 6 bases from V and 9 bases from J; junction bases left unmatched: 15. This CDR3 comprises 16 residues. As DNA, the CDR3 is TGTGCCAGCAGCCCCTTGGCTAGCGGGATATTGGGTGAGCAGTTCTTC. Its translation: CASSPLASGILGEQFF.

CDR3 sequence reads: CASGLGGLAGYNEQFF. DNA of the CDR3: TGTGCTAGTGGTTTGGGGGGACTAGCGGGTTACAATGAGCAGTTCTTC. The chain recombines TRBV12-5 with TRBJ2-1; TRBD2 matches 12 bases. In germline, CDR1 is LGHNT, CDR2 FRNRAP. V was pared by 1 base and J by 4 bases, with 2 bases of the junction left unmatched. The CDR3 is 16 residues long.